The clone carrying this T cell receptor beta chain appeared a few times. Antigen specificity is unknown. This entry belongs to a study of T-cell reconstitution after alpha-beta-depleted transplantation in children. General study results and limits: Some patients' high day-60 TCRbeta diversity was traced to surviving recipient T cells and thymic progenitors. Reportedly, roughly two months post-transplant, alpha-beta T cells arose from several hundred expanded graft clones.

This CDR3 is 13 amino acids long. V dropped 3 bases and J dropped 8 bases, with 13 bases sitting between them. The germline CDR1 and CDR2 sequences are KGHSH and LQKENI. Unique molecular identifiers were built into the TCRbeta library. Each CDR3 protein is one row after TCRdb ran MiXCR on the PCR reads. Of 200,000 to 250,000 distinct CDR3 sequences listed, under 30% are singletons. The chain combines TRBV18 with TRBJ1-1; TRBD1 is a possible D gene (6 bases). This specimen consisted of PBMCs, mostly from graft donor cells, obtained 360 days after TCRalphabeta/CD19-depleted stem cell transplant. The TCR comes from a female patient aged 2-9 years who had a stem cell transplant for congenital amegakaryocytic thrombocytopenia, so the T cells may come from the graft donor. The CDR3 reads CASSPAQGKEAFF. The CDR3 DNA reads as TGTGCCAGCTCACCTGCGCAGGGGAAAGAAGCTTTCTTT. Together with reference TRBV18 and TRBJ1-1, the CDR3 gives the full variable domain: NAGVMQNPRHLVRRRGQEARLRCSPMKGHSHVYWYRQLPEEGLKFMVYLQKENIIDESGMPKERFSAEFPKEGPSILRIQQVVRGDSAAYFCASSPAQGKEAFFGQGTRLTVV.